Shown below are 22 T cell receptor beta chains from a single sample sequenced in a study of blood T cell repertoires in COVID-19 (TCRdb year 2020). Libraries were constructed by the immunoSEQ multiplex PCR assay. In TCRdb, the immuneACCESS table is reduced to in-frame sequences with V and J assigned. These tables do not hold every clone; where another copy was compared, an unresolved V gene accounts for under half, and the others remain unexplained. This sample lists some 48,000 clones; about 81% were detected once. 2.5% of the sample comes from the top ten. Sequences were obtained from peripheral blood. The origin of the receptors is a man between 45 and 60 years old with acute or convalescent COVID-19.

V gene TRBV28 combines with J gene TRBJ2-3, with TRBD2 matching 7 bases. Germline V gives CDR1 MDHEN, CDR2 SYDVKM. V gave up 6 bases and J gave up 5 bases; unmatched junction bases: 2. The CDR3 sequence is 12 residues long. CDR3 nucleotide sequence: TGTGCCAGCAGGACGGGGGGAGATACGCAGTATTTT. Residues: CASRTGGDTQYF.

The chain couples TRBV28 to TRBJ1-4; no definite D call. This CDR3 region has 15 residues. Trimming cost V 1 base and J 4 bases, with 10 bases left between them. Germline V gene data show CDR1 as MDHEN and CDR2 as SYDVKM. The CDR3 here is CASSLLAGVNEKLFF. Here the CDR3 DNA reads TGTGCCAGCAGTTTATTAGCCGGGGTTAATGAAAAACTGTTTTTT.

The rearrangement joins TRBV11-2 to TRBJ2-1, with 9 bases matching TRBD1. The germline V gene has CDR1 SGHAT and CDR2 FQNNGV. The CDR3 sequence is 15 residues long. J gave up 4 bases and V 4 bases, and 5 bases lay outside the gene matches. For the CDR3, the DNA is TGTGCCAGCAGCTCAGACAGGGGGTTTTACAATGAGCAGTTCTTC. Translated: CASSSDRGFYNEQFF. Based on the CDR3 plus reference TRBV11-2 and TRBJ2-1, the full variable domain is EAGVAQSPRYKIIEKRQSVAFWCNPISGHATLYWYQQILGQGPKLLIQFQNNGVVDDSQLPKDRFSAERLKGVDSTLKIQPAKLEDSAVYLCASSSDRGFYNEQFFGPGTRLTVL.

V gene TRBV5-1 combines with J gene TRBJ1-4; TRBD1 matches at 9 bases. Trimming took 4 bases from V and 8 from J; bases not matched to a gene: 6. This CDR3 has 14 amino acids. Germline CDR1 and CDR2: SGHRS and YFSETQ. CDR3 DNA sequence: TGCGCCAGCAGCCCCGGGACAGGGCTCGAAAAACTGTTTTTT. Translating gives CASSPGTGLEKLFF.

The chain uses TRBV5-4 and TRBJ2-7; TRBD1 matches at 7 bases. This CDR3 has 15 residues. The V segment lost 2 bases and the J segment 3 bases; nucleotides outside the gene matches: 8. Germline CDR1 reads SGHNT; CDR2 reads YYREEE (reference sequence). The DNA for the CDR3 is TGTGCCAGCAGCTTCCAACAGGGGTCTGGCTACGAGCAGTACTTC. This codes for CASSFQQGSGYEQYF.

The chain joins TRBV4-1 to TRBJ2-2; 7 bases fit TRBD2. Per the germline V gene, CDR1 is MGHRA and CDR2 is YSYEKL. This CDR3 is built from 14 residues. The junction had 8 bases not matched to a gene; V was cut back by 9 bases and J by 4 bases. The DNA for the CDR3 is TGCGCCAGTTCCCGAGGGAGGGCCACCGGGGAGCTGTTTTTT. It is translated as CASSRGRATGELFF.

This chain uses TRBV15 with TRBJ2-1; 7 bases match TRBD2. Germline CDR1 is LNHNV and CDR2 is YYDKDF (reference sequence). This CDR3 contains 14 residues. Trimming at V came to 6 bases and at J to 5 bases, leaving 7 bases not matched to a gene. This CDR3 is CATSPGGGDNEQFF. The CDR3 DNA reads TGTGCCACCAGTCCGGGGGGAGGGGACAATGAGCAGTTCTTC.

V gene TRBV2 combines with J gene TRBJ2-5, with D unresolved. The CDR3 has 14 amino acids. V was clipped by 3 bases and J by 3 bases, with 11 bases between them. The germline gives CDR1 SNHLY, CDR2 FYNNEI. The CDR3 DNA reads as TGTGCCAGCAGTGACTCCCAGGCAGAAGAGACCCAGTACTTC. Encoded protein: CASSDSQAEETQYF.

The chain employs TRBV13 and TRBJ2-7; D gene unclear. Deletions cut 5 bases from V and 5 bases from J, with 19 bases between. The V gene's germline CDR1 is PRHDT and CDR2 FYEKMQ (reference sequence). The CDR3 is made up of 15 amino acids. CDR3 DNA: TGTGCCAGCAGCCCTAGTGGCGGTGGTTTCGACGAGCAGTACTTC. It is translated as CASSPSGGGFDEQYF.

This rearrangement joins TRBV9 to TRBJ2-5; TRBD2 matches at 7 bases. Trimming removed 0 bases from V and 1 base from J; junction bases left unmatched: 0. Germline CDR1 and CDR2: SGDLS and YYNGEE. This CDR3 region has 14 residues. The CDR3 reads CASSVGTSQETQYF. CDR3 sequence (DNA): TGTGCCAGCAGCGTAGGGACTAGCCAAGAGACCCAGTACTTC.

J is TRBJ2-7 and V is TRBV18; 7 bases are shared with TRBD1. CDR3 length: 12 residues. Trimming took 6 bases from V and 3 from J; bases not matched to a gene: 2. Germline assignment: CDR1 KGHSH and CDR2 LQKENI. CDR3 in DNA: TGTGCCAGCTCCAGGGACAGCTACGAGCAGTACTTC. Translated, it gives CASSRDSYEQYF.

This sequence joins TRBV10-3 and TRBJ1-1, with a possible D match to TRBD1 (6 bases). Trimming took 6 bases from V and 1 from J, leaving 9 bases between them. Germline assignment: CDR1 ENHRY and CDR2 SYGVKD. This CDR3 has 13 amino acids. Here the CDR3 DNA reads TGTGCCATCAGACAGGGTGCGAACACTGAAGCTTTCTTT. Protein sequence: CAIRQGANTEAFF.

The CDR3 loop is CASSSRGSSYNEQFF. The CDR3 DNA reads as TGTGCCAGCAGCTCCAGGGGGAGCTCCTACAATGAGCAGTTCTTC. J is TRBJ2-1 and V is TRBV7-9, with 7 bases identical to TRBD1. Germline V CDR1 and CDR2: SEHNR, FQNEAQ (reference sequence). V dropped 4 bases and J dropped 0; count of bases not matched to a gene: 3. CDR3 length: 15 residues.

This chain connects TRBV27 to TRBJ1-2; 7 bases align to TRBD1. CDR1 and CDR2 from the germline V gene are MNHEY and SMNVEV (reference sequence). Unmatched junction bases numbered 15, after V lost 6 bases and J lost 8 bases. This CDR3 is built from 15 residues. The CDR3 DNA reads as TGTGCCAGCAGCCCCCGAGGACAGGCATTGGAGGGCTACACCTTC. Protein sequence: CASSPRGQALEGYTF.

This clone was counted a single time. The chain has TRBV5-1 and TRBJ1-3; TRBD1 is a possible D gene (5 bases). The V and J ends lost 4 bases and 0 bases respectively, with 11 bases between them. This CDR3 is built from 15 residues. Germline V gives CDR1 SGHRS, CDR2 YFSETQ. The CDR3 spells CASSPDTSSGNTIYF. CDR3 nucleotide sequence: TGCGCCAGCAGCCCGGACACGAGCTCTGGAAACACCATATATTTT.

The gene calls are TRBV5-5 and TRBJ1-1, with D uncertain. V was cut by 3 bases and J by 7 bases, with 19 bases left in between. The CDR3 is 15 amino acids. Germline CDR1 SGHKS, CDR2 YYEKEE (reference sequence). CDR3 amino acids: CASSSPWRPRNEAFF. The CDR3 nucleotides read TGTGCCAGCAGCTCGCCGTGGCGGCCGAGAAATGAAGCTTTCTTT.

Comments on this clone: Different DNA sequences within this sample yield the same CDR3. This chain connects TRBV24-1 to TRBJ1-5; D is uncertain. CDR1 and CDR2 from the germline V gene are KGHDR and SFDVKD. This CDR3 has 13 residues. V was shortened by 5 bases and J by 5 bases, with 9 bases between the two germline ends. CDR3 loop: CATSAGSYQPQHF. In nucleotides, the CDR3 is TGTGCCACCAGTGCCGGGTCCTATCAGCCCCAGCATTTT.

The chain has TRBV7-3 and TRBJ1-2, with a weak D call TRBD1 (5 bases). The germline V and J ends were trimmed by 4 bases and 10 bases, with 16 bases remaining between them. Germline-derived CDR1 and CDR2 are SGHTA and FQGTGA. CDR3 length: 13 amino acids. CDR3 DNA sequence: TGTGCCAGCAGCTCCGCCCCGGGGGATTTCTACACCTTC. It encodes CASSSAPGDFYTF.

The sample holds one count of this clone. Compared with germline, one end of the junction differs, possibly owing to a read error. V usage is TRBV29-1 and J usage is TRBJ2-2; D remains unclear. This CDR3 spans 12 amino acids. Germline V gene lookup returns CDR1 SQVTM and CDR2 ANQGSEA. The CDR3 DNA follows: TGCAGCGTGGAAGTAGAAATCGGGGAGCTGTTTTTT. Translated: CSVEVEIGELFF.

In DNA, the CDR3 is TGTGCCAGCAGCTTGGGTAGCCAACTAGCCAAAAACATTCAGTACTTC. As protein: CASSLGSQLAKNIQYF. This chain uses TRBV5-4 with TRBJ2-4, with D uncertain. CDR1 is SGHNT and CDR2 is YYREEE in the germline V gene (reference sequence). V was cut by 0 bases and J by 0 bases, with 10 bases left in between. The CDR3 spans 16 residues.

V usage is TRBV7-9 and J usage is TRBJ2-7; no clear D gene. The CDR3 covers 12 residues. V was trimmed by 1 base and J by 6 bases, leaving 7 bases between them. Germline CDR1 and CDR2: SEHNR and FQNEAQ (reference sequence). The CDR3 nucleotides read TGTGCCAGCAGCTTAGTTGGCAGCGAGCAGTACTTC. Protein sequence: CASSLVGSEQYF.

This rearrangement joins TRBV29-1 to TRBJ2-1, with a weak D call TRBD1 (5 bases). The CDR3 covers 14 residues. The V end lost 4 bases, the J end lost 8 bases, and 18 bases lay between the germline ends. Germline V lookup: CDR1 SQVTM, CDR2 ANQGSEA. The CDR3 DNA reads TGCAGCGTTGTCGGTAGTCTATTAGGGGATGAGCAGTTCTTC. Encoded protein: CSVVGSLLGDEQFF.